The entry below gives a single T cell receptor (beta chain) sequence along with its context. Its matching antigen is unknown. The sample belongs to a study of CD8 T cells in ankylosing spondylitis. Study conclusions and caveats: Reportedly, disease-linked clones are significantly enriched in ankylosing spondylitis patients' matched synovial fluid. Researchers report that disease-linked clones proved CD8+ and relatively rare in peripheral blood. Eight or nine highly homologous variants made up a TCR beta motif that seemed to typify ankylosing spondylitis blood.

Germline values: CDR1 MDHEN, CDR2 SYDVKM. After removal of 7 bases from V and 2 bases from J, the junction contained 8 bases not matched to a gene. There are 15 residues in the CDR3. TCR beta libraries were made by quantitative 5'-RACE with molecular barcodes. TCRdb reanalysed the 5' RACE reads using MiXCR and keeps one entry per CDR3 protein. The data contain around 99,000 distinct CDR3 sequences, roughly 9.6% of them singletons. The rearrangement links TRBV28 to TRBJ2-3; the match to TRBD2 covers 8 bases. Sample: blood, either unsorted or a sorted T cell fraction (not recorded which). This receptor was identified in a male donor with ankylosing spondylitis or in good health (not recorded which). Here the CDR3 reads CASITGGTNTDTQYF. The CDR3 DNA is TGTGCCAGCATCACGGGGGGGACCAACACAGATACGCAGTATTTT. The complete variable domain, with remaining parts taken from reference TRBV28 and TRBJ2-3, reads DVKVTQSSRYLVKRTGEKVFLECVQDMDHENMFWYRQDPGLGLRLIYFSYDVKMKEKGDIPEGYSVSREKKERFSLILESASTNQTSMYLCASITGGTNTDTQYFGPGTRLTVL.